These 30 T cell receptor beta chains share one sample of origin, sequenced in a study of identical twins. TCRdb processed the 5' RACE reads anew with MiXCR; each CDR3 protein has one entry. The table records some 760,000 distinct CDR3 sequences, about 20% of them present only once. The data also belong to a second study, concerning T cells expressing NK-cell markers.

What was sequenced was PBMCs. These TCRs come from a woman aged 18-29 years in good health.

The chain carries TRBV9 and TRBJ2-1; 9 bases agree with TRBD2. The V gene's germline CDR1 is SGDLS and CDR2 YYNGEE. V trimming: 4 bases; J trimming: 7 bases; junction bases outside the gene matches: 9. The CDR3 is 15 residues long. This CDR3 is CASSRGGGAGNEQFF. The CDR3 bases are TGTGCCAGCAGCCGGGGCGGGGGGGCTGGAAATGAGCAGTTCTTC.

This clonotype was recorded a few times. J is TRBJ1-1 and V is TRBV7-9; 7 nucleotides align to TRBD1. Germline values: CDR1 SEHNR, CDR2 FQNEAQ (reference sequence). V dropped 5 bases and J dropped 0; count of bases not matched to a gene: 12. There are 17 residues in the CDR3. CDR3 sequence (DNA): TGTGCCAGCAGCCAATTACAGGGGTTACTCATGAACACTGAAGCTTTCTTT. Protein sequence: CASSQLQGLLMNTEAFF.

This clonotype was observed a few times. The chain uses TRBV7-2 and TRBJ2-5; TRBD2 matches at 8 bases. This CDR3 comprises 15 residues. The ends lost 5 bases at V and 4 bases at J; junction bases unmatched: 9. Germline CDR1 SGHTA, CDR2 FQGNSA. This CDR3 is CASSVLGTRAETQYF. The CDR3, as DNA: TGTGCCAGCAGCGTGTTGGGGACTAGGGCAGAGACCCAGTACTTC.

This clonotype was seen a few times. The chain combines TRBV6-1 with TRBJ1-5; 7 positions agree with TRBD1. This CDR3 is built from 15 residues. Germline-derived CDR1 and CDR2 are MNHNS and SASEGT. V lost 5 bases and J lost 2; bases outside the gene matches: 6. For the CDR3, the DNA is TGTGCCAGCAGTAGAGGGACAGTCGGCAATCAGCCCCAGCATTTT. Translated, it gives CASSRGTVGNQPQHF.

This clonotype was seen a handful of times. The chain links TRBV12-3 or TRBV12-4 to TRBJ1-2; a weak D match, TRBD1 (5 bases). V lost 4 bases, J lost 7 bases, and 19 bases lay in between. The CDR3 loop spans 15 amino acids. The chain's CDR3 is CASSSELGGFGGYTF. For the CDR3, the DNA is TGTGCCAGCAGTTCGGAACTGGGGGGGTTTGGTGGCTACACCTTC.

The chain employs TRBV3-1 and TRBJ2-7, with D perhaps matching TRBD2 (6 bases). The CDR3 runs 14 residues. V gave up 4 bases and J gave up 0 bases, with 10 bases separating them. Germline assignment: CDR1 LGHDT and CDR2 YNNKEL (reference sequence). The CDR3 sequence: CASSRRDFSYEQYF. The CDR3 DNA is TGTGCCAGCAGCCGCCGGGACTTCTCCTACGAGCAGTACTTC.

This clonotype was recorded at least ten times. The chain links TRBV4-3 to TRBJ2-2, with a tentative D call TRBD1 (6 bases). CDR3 length equals 14 residues. The V end lost 6 bases, the J end lost 2 bases, and 10 bases lay between the germline ends. The germline CDR1 and CDR2 sequences are LGHNA and YSLEER. The CDR3 loop is CASREQGNTGELFF. As DNA, the CDR3 is TGCGCCAGCAGGGAACAGGGTAACACCGGGGAGCTGTTTTTT.

This clonotype was seen a few times. This chain connects TRBV7-8 to TRBJ2-1; TRBD1 or TRBD2 may be the D gene (5 bases each). Germline CDR1 and CDR2: SGHVS and FQNEAQ. V lost 5 bases, J lost 2 bases, and 16 bases lay in between. The CDR3 has 16 amino acids. The CDR3 sequence is CASSTTFTGPYNEQFF. The CDR3 bases are TGTGCCAGCAGCACTACGTTTACGGGACCCTACAATGAGCAGTTCTTC.

This clonotype was counted only a few times. The chain links TRBV15 to TRBJ2-3, with 7 nucleotides matching TRBD2. Germline-derived CDR1 and CDR2 are LNHNV and YYDKDF (reference sequence). The CDR3 sequence is 13 residues long. J lost 4 bases, V lost 8 bases, and 6 bases had no gene match. CDR3 DNA sequence: TGTGCCACCGGGGCAGGGAGGGCAGATACGCAGTATTTT. Its translation: CATGAGRADTQYF.

Here the CDR3 reads CASSAAGIHEQYF. The DNA for the CDR3 is TGCGCCAGCAGTGCCGCCGGGATCCACGAGCAGTACTTC. The chain has TRBV10-2 and TRBJ2-7; maybe TRBD2 (5 bases). Trimming removed 4 bases from V and 5 bases from J, with 12 bases in between. The CDR3 consists of 13 residues. Germline CDR1 WSHSY, CDR2 SAAADI.

This clonotype was found a few times. The chain carries TRBV5-6 and TRBJ2-5; 9 positions agree with TRBD2. CDR1 is SGHDT and CDR2 is YYEEEE in the germline V gene. The CDR3 consists of 16 residues. J was trimmed by 2 bases and V by 0 bases; bases with no gene match: 5. CDR3 sequence reads: CASSLEGSGGQETQYF. The CDR3 nucleotides are TGTGCCAGCAGCTTGGAGGGTAGCGGGGGACAAGAGACCCAGTACTTC.

The CDR3 nucleotides read TGTGCCAGCAGTGATTGGGGGAGAGGGAACATTCAGTACTTC. Its protein product is CASSDWGRGNIQYF. This rearrangement joins TRBV2 to TRBJ2-4; D possibly matches TRBD1 or TRBD2 (5 bases each). The germline CDR1 and CDR2 sequences are SNHLY and FYNNEI. This CDR3 has 14 residues. The V end was cut by 3 bases, the J end by 7 bases, with 13 bases between. Together with reference TRBV2 and TRBJ2-4, the CDR3 gives the full variable domain: EPEVTQTPSHQVTQMGQEVILRCVPISNHLYFYWYRQILGQKVEFLVSFYNNEISEKSEIFDDQFSVERPDGSNFTLKIRSTKLEDSAMYFCASSDWGRGNIQYFGAGTRLSVL.

V gene TRBV5-1 combines with J gene TRBJ2-6; D ambiguous. CDR3 size: 16 residues. CDR1 is SGHRS and CDR2 is YFSETQ in the germline V gene. V shed 0 bases and J shed 1 base, with 8 bases lying between them. The DNA of the CDR3 is TGCGCCAGCAGCTTGGTTTTGGGATCTGGGGCCAACGTCCTGACTTTC. It translates to CASSLVLGSGANVLTF.

In this sample, this clonotype turned up a few times. The chain carries TRBV5-5 and TRBJ1-2, with D perhaps matching TRBD1 (5 bases). V lost 0 bases to trimming and J lost 4 bases, with 10 bases between them. The length of the CDR3 is 14 residues. Germline CDR1 is SGHKS and CDR2 is YYEKEE (reference sequence). The CDR3 region is CASSLDQGRYGYTF. CDR3 bases: TGTGCCAGCAGCTTGGATCAGGGCCGCTATGGCTACACCTTC.

For the CDR3, the DNA is TGCGCCAGCAGCTTGGGGTACGAAACTGCGAACACCGGGGAGCTGTTTTTT. Its protein is CASSLGYETANTGELFF. The V and J genes are TRBV5-1 and TRBJ2-2; D is unclear. V lost 0 bases, J lost 0 bases, and 12 bases lay in between. Germline V lookup: CDR1 SGHRS, CDR2 YFSETQ. The CDR3 has 17 residues.

This clonotype was seen a few times. The chain links TRBV6-5 to TRBJ1-2; weak D call: TRBD1 (5 bases). The length of the CDR3 is 13 residues. Trimming pared 2 bases from V and 4 bases from J, leaving 8 bases between. Germline CDR1 MNHEY, CDR2 SVGAGI. The CDR3: CASSYGALYGYTF. CDR3 nucleotide sequence: TGTGCCAGCAGTTACGGGGCACTCTATGGCTACACCTTC.

V is TRBV5-1 and J is TRBJ2-7; D is possibly TRBD1 or TRBD2 (5 bases each). Germline values: CDR1 SGHRS, CDR2 YFSETQ. The CDR3 runs to 18 residues. V was trimmed by 1 base and J by 3 bases, leaving 23 bases between them. The CDR3 DNA follows: TGCGCCAGCAGCTTGCGACTAATCCAGGGTGGGACGAACTACGAGCAGTACTTC. Encoded protein: CASSLRLIQGGTNYEQYF.

The table lists this clonotype with a few counts. The V call is TRBV3-1, the J call TRBJ2-2; D is undetermined. Deletions cut 1 base from V and 3 bases from J, with 12 bases between. Germline V lookup: CDR1 LGHDT, CDR2 YNNKEL (reference sequence). The length of the CDR3 is 16 residues. CDR3 amino acids: CASSQGSVAHTGELFF. In DNA, the CDR3 is TGTGCCAGCAGCCAAGGGTCCGTGGCCCACACCGGGGAGCTGTTTTTT.

This chain joins TRBV6-2 or TRBV6-3 and TRBJ2-7, with 7 bases fitting TRBD2. CDR1 MNHEY and CDR2 SVGEGT come from the germline V gene. The CDR3 length is 15 residues. Unmatched junction bases numbered 11, after V lost 7 bases and J lost 2 bases. CDR3 sequence (DNA): TGTGCCAGCAATCGCTTAGGACTAGGGGCCTACGAGCAGTACTTC. Translating gives CASNRLGLGAYEQYF.

CDR3 sequence: CSARESSPQETQYF. DNA for the CDR3: TGCAGTGCTAGAGAATCTAGTCCCCAAGAGACCCAGTACTTC. The rearrangement joins TRBV20-1 to TRBJ2-5; D gene ambiguous. The CDR3 runs 14 residues. V was shortened by 0 bases and J by 1 base, with 9 bases between the two germline ends. Germline CDR1 and CDR2: DFQATT and SNEGSKA (reference sequence).

This clonotype occurred a few times. V is TRBV24-1 and J is TRBJ2-1; D is uncertain. There are 13 residues in the CDR3. Trimming shortened V by 0 bases and J by 8 bases, and 7 bases separated the two germline ends. Germline loops: CDR1 KGHDR, CDR2 SFDVKD. CDR3 DNA sequence: TGTGCCACCAGTGATTTGGCCGGCCATGAGCAGTTCTTC. Translation gives CATSDLAGHEQFF.

The chain uses TRBV5-5 and TRBJ1-1; 11 positions match TRBD1. The CDR3 is 16 residues long. The germline CDR1 and CDR2 sequences are SGHKS and YYEKEE (reference sequence). Trimming cost V 4 bases and J 1 base; bases outside gene matches: 6. The DNA for the CDR3 is TGTGCCAGCAGCCCCGGACAGGGGGCCGGGAACACTGAAGCTTTCTTT. It codes for CASSPGQGAGNTEAFF.

This sequence joins TRBV5-1 and TRBJ2-7; 9 bases are shared with TRBD1. The V gene end was trimmed by 2 bases and the J gene end by 6 bases; junction bases not matched to a gene: 6. Germline V gene lookup returns CDR1 SGHRS and CDR2 YFSETQ. The CDR3 consists of 14 residues. Here the CDR3 reads CASSFSGTGFEQYF. In DNA, the CDR3 is TGCGCCAGCAGCTTTTCCGGGACAGGGTTCGAGCAGTACTTC.

This clonotype was counted a few times. The rearrangement joins TRBV29-1 to TRBJ2-2; possible D gene TRBD1, 6 bases. The CDR3 runs to 15 residues. The V end lost 6 bases, the J end lost 1 base, and 15 bases lay between the germline ends. CDR1 and CDR2 (germline): SQVTM, ANQGSEA. The CDR3 DNA reads as TGCAGCGTCCTAGGACAGTCACTGAACACCGGGGAGCTGTTTTTT. Protein product: CSVLGQSLNTGELFF.

This clonotype was recorded once. The chain employs TRBV5-1 and TRBJ2-7, with D possibly being TRBD1 or TRBD2 (5 bases each). The CDR3 sequence is 14 residues long. V lost 4 bases, J lost 3 bases, and 14 bases lay in between. CDR1 SGHRS and CDR2 YFSETQ come from the germline V gene. CDR3 sequence reads: CASSVWGSYYEQYF. CDR3 nucleotides: TGCGCCAGCAGCGTATGGGGGAGCTACTACGAGCAGTACTTC.

This chain links TRBV6-1 with TRBJ2-3, with 8 bases identical to TRBD2. Germline V gene data show CDR1 as MNHNS and CDR2 as SASEGT. The CDR3 spans 13 residues. V lost 9 bases, J lost 7 bases, and 9 bases stayed unmatched. CDR3 DNA sequence: TGTGCCAGTGTCCGCAGCGGGAGTTATACGCAGTATTTT. Amino acid sequence: CASVRSGSYTQYF.

This clonotype was observed a handful of times. This chain connects TRBV5-1 to TRBJ2-7; tentative D call: TRBD2 (5 bases). Germline V gives CDR1 SGHRS, CDR2 YFSETQ. The CDR3 has 8 amino acids. CDR3: CASLLGEV. In nucleotides, the CDR3 is TGCGCCAGCCTTCTCGGGGAGGTC.

This clonotype turned up a few times. The chain couples TRBV29-1 to TRBJ1-1; D is uncertain. This CDR3 has 11 residues. V lost 6 bases, J lost 2 bases, and 7 bases lay in between. Germline loops: CDR1 SQVTM, CDR2 ANQGSEA. The CDR3: CSVSINTEAFF. CDR3 coding DNA: TGCAGCGTGTCGATAAACACTGAAGCTTTCTTT.

This chain connects TRBV20-1 to TRBJ1-1; no firm D call. CDR3 length equals 14 residues. V lost 3 bases, J lost 4 bases, and 15 bases lay in between. Germline lookup yields CDR1 DFQATT and CDR2 SNEGSKA (reference sequence). CDR3 bases: TGCAGTGCTAGGGGTATGGGAAGGGTCACTGAAGCTTTCTTT. Translated: CSARGMGRVTEAFF.

This clonotype was detected ten times or more. V and J are TRBV7-9 and TRBJ2-1, with TRBD2 as a possible D gene (5 bases). Germline assignment: CDR1 SEHNR and CDR2 FQNEAQ (reference sequence). CDR3 length: 12 amino acids. Trimming took 5 bases from V and 10 from J, leaving 12 bases between them. In nucleotides, the CDR3 is TGTGCCAGCAGCGCCCTACGGGGAGAGCAGTTCTTC. Amino acids: CASSALRGEQFF.